Presented here are 4 T cell receptor beta chains from one specimen sequenced in a study of cytomegalovirus exposure and HLA in healthy donors. Data came from immunoSEQ multiplex PCR; TCRdb stores just in-frame clones and leaves some out. The sample lists roughly 250,000 clones, roughly 89% occurring once. The sequenced sample consisted of PBMCs. All receptors come from a woman aged 18-30 years in good health and CMV-seronegative.

This chain connects TRBV7-2 to TRBJ2-7, with TRBD2 identical over 9 bases. The CDR3 length is 15 residues. The germline V gene encodes CDR1 SGHTA and CDR2 FQGNSA. J was trimmed by 0 bases and V by 2 bases; bases with no gene match: 2. The CDR3 loop reads CASSLLAGTSYEQYF. In DNA form, the CDR3 reads TGTGCCAGCAGCTTACTAGCGGGGACCTCCTACGAGCAGTACTTC.

V usage is TRBV5-1 and J usage is TRBJ1-1; TRBD1 matches at 9 bases. Trimming took 0 bases from V and 0 from J; bases not matched to a gene: 6. The CDR3 totals 17 residues. Germline CDR1 and CDR2: SGHRS and YFSETQ. As DNA, the CDR3 is TGCGCCAGCAGCTTGGTCGAACAGGGGGCTATGAACACTGAAGCTTTCTTT. Protein sequence: CASSLVEQGAMNTEAFF.

J is TRBJ1-2 and V is TRBV27; maybe TRBD1 (6 bases). Germline V gene data show CDR1 as MNHEY and CDR2 as SMNVEV (reference sequence). This CDR3 contains 15 residues. Trimming left V 5 bases short and J 7 bases short, with 20 bases between. CDR3 bases: TGTGCCAGCAGTAGATCAGGGGCCGAAACTCCTGGCTACACCTTC. Amino acids: CASSRSGAETPGYTF.

This clone occurred once. The chain carries TRBV7-2 and TRBJ2-7, with TRBD2 identical over 9 bases. CDR3 length equals 17 residues. Germline V gives CDR1 SGHTA, CDR2 FQGNSA. J gave up 0 bases and V 5 bases, and 11 bases lay outside the gene matches. The CDR3 loop reads CASSLRAVAGDSYEQYV. The DNA of the CDR3 is TGTGCCAGCAGCCTAAGGGCGGTAGCGGGGGACTCCTACGAGCAGTACGTC.